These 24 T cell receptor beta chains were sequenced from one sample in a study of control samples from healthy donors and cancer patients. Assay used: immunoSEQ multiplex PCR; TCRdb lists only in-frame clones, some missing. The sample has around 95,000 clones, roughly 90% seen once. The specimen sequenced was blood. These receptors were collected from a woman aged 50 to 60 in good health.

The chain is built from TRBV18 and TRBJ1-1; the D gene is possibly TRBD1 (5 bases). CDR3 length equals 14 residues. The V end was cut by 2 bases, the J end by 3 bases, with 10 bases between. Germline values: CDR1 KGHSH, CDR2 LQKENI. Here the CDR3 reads CASSPNARDTEAFF. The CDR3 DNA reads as TGTGCCAGCTCACCAAACGCCAGGGACACTGAAGCTTTCTTT.

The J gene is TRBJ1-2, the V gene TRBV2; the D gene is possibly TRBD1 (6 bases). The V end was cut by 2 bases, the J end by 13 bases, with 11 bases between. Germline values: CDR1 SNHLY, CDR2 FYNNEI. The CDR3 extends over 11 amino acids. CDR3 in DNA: TGTGCCAGCAGTGAATCGGGGGGCCGCACCTTC. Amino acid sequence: CASSESGGRTF.

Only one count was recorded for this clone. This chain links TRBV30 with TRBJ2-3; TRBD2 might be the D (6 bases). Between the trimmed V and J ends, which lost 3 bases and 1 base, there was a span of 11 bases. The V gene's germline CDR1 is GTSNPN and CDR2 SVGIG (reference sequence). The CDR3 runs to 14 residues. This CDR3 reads CAWRLSGRTDTQYF. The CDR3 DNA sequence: TGTGCCTGGAGACTTAGCGGTCGCACAGATACGCAGTATTTT.

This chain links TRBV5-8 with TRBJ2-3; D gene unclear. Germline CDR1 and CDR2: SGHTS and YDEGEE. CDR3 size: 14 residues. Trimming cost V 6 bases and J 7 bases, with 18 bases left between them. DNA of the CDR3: TGTGCCAGCACCCTTACGGACGGACCCTATACGCAGTATTTT. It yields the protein CASTLTDGPYTQYF.

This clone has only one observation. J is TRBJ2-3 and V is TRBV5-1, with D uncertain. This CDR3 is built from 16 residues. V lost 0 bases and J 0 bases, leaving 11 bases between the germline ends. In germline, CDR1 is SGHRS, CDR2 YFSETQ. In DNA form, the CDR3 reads TGCGCCAGCAGCTTGGAAATTCAGCTAAGCACAGATACGCAGTATTTT. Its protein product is CASSLEIQLSTDTQYF.

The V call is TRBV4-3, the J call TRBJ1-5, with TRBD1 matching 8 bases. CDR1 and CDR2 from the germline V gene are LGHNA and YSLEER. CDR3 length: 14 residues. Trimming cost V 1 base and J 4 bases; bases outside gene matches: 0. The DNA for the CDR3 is TGCGCCAGCAGCCAAGGGACAGGGAATCAGCCCCAGCATTTT. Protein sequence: CASSQGTGNQPQHF.

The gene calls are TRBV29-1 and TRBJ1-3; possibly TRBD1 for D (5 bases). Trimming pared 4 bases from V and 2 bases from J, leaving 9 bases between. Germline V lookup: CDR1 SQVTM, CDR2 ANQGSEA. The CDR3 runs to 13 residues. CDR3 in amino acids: CSVGGVAGNTIYF. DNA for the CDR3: TGCAGCGTTGGGGGGGTTGCTGGAAACACCATATATTTT.

CDR3 coding DNA: TGTGCCACCAGTTACTTGGAGACCCAGTACTTC. Protein: CATSYLETQYF. The chain links TRBV24-1 to TRBJ2-5; D call uncertain. Trimming cost V 6 bases and J 5 bases, with 6 bases left between them. The CDR3 consists of 11 residues. The germline V gene has CDR1 KGHDR and CDR2 SFDVKD.

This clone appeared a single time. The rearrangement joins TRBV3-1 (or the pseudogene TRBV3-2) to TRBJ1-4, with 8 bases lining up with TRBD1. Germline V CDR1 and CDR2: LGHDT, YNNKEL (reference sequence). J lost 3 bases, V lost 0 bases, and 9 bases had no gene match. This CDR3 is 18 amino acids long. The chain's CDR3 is CASSQDGQGGRANEKLFF. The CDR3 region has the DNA TGTGCCAGCAGCCAAGATGGACAGGGAGGTAGGGCTAATGAAAAACTGTTTTTT.

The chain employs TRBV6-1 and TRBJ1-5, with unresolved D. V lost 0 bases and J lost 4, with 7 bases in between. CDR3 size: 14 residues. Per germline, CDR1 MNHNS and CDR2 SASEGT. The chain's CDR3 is CASSEAGGNQPQHF. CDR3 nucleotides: TGTGCCAGCAGTGAAGCAGGAGGAAATCAGCCCCAGCATTTT.

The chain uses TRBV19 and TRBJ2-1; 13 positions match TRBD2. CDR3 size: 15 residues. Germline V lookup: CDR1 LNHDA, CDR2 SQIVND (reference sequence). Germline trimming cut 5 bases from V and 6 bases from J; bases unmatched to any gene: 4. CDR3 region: CASSLTSGGGNEQFF. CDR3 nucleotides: TGTGCCAGTAGTCTAACTAGCGGGGGGGGCAATGAGCAGTTCTTC.

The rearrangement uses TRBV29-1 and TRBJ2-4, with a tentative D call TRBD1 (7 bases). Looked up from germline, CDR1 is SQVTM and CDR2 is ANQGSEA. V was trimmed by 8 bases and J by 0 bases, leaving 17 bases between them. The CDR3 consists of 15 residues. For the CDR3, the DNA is TGCAGCATACTGGACAGGAGGGGAGCCAAAAACATTCAGTACTTC. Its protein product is CSILDRRGAKNIQYF.

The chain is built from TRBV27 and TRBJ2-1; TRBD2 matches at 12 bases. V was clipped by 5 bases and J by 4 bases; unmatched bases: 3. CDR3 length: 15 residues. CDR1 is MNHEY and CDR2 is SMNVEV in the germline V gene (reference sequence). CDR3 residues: CASSLGLAGYNEQFF. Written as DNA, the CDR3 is TGTGCCAGCAGTCTAGGACTAGCGGGATACAATGAGCAGTTCTTC.

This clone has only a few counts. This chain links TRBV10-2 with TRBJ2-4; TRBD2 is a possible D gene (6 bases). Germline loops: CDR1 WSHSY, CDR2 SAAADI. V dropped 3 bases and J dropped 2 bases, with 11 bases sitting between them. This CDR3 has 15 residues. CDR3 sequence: CASSDRAGSKNIQYF. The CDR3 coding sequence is TGCGCCAGCAGTGACCGGGCGGGGTCCAAAAACATTCAGTACTTC.

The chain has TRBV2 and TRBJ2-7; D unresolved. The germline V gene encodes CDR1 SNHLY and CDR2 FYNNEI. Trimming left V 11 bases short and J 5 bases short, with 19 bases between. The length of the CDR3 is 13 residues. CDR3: CARLADGQDEQYF. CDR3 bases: TGTGCCCGGCTCGCCGACGGCCAGGACGAGCAGTACTTC.

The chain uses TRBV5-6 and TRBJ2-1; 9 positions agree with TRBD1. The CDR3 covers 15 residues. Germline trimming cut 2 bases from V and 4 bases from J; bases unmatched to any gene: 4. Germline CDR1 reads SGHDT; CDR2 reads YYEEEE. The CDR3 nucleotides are TGTGCCAGCAGCTTAAGGGACAGGGTTTACAATGAGCAGTTCTTC. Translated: CASSLRDRVYNEQFF.

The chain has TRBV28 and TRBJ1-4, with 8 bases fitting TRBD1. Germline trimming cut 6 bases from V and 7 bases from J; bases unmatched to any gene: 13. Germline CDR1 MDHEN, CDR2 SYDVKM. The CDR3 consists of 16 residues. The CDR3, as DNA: TGTGCCAGCAGCCCAGCAGCCAGGGGGCCCGGTGAAAAACTGTTTTTT. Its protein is CASSPAARGPGEKLFF.

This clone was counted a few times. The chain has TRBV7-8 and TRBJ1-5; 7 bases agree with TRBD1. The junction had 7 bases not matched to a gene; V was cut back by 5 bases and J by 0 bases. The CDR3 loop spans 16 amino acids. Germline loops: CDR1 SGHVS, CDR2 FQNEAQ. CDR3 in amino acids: CASSLGDSYSNQPQHF. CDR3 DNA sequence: TGTGCCAGCAGCCTAGGGGACAGTTATAGCAATCAGCCCCAGCATTTT.

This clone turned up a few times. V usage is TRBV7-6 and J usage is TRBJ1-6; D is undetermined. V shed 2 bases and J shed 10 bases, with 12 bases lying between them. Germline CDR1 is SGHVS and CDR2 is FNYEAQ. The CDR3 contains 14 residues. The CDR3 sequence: CASSLFPGNSPLHF. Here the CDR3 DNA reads TGTGCCAGCAGCTTATTCCCCGGGAACTCACCCCTCCACTTT.

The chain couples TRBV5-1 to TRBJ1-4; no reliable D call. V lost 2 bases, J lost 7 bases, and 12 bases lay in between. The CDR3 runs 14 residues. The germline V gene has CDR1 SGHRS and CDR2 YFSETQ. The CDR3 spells CASSLDGRTEKLFF. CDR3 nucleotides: TGCGCCAGCAGCTTAGACGGGCGGACTGAAAAACTGTTTTTT.

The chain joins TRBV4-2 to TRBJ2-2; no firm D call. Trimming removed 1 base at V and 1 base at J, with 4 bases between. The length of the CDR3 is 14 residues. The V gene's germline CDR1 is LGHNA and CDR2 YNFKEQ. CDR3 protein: CASSQGRNTGELFF. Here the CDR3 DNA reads TGTGCCAGCAGCCAAGGCAGGAACACCGGGGAGCTGTTTTTT.

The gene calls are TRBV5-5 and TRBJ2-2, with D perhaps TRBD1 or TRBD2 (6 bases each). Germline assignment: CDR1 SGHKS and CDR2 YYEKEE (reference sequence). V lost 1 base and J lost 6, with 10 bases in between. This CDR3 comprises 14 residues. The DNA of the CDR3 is TGTGCCAGCAGCTTGAGGGGGGTACCCGGGGAGCTGTTTTTT. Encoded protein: CASSLRGVPGELFF.

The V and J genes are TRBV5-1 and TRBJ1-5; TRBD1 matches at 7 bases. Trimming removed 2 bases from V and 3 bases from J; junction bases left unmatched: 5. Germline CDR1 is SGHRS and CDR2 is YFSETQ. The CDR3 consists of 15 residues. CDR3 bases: TGCGCCAGCAGCTTAGGGGGCAGGATCAATCAGCCCCAGCATTTT. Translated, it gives CASSLGGRINQPQHF.

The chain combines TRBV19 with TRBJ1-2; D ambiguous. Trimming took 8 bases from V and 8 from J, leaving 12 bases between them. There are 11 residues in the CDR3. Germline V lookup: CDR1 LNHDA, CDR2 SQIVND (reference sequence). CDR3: CASVGARGYTF. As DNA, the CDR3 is TGTGCCAGTGTAGGAGCCCGGGGCTACACCTTC.